A single sample gave rise to the 6 T cell receptor beta chains below, sequenced in a study of T cells after yellow fever vaccination. TCRdb re-called the 5' RACE reads with MiXCR, one entry per CDR3 protein. The data show approximately 300,000 distinct CDR3 sequences, 8.7% seen once. The sequences come from PBMCs, collected on the day of the first yellow fever vaccination. Every receptor here comes from a man aged 18 to 30 who received the YFV17D yellow fever vaccine.

The table lists this clonotype with a few counts. The chain employs TRBV5-1 and TRBJ2-1, with 14 nucleotides matching TRBD2. Germline CDR1 is SGHRS and CDR2 is YFSETQ. CDR3 size: 15 residues. After removal of 4 bases from V and 15 bases from J, the junction contained 12 bases not matched to a gene. CDR3 region: CASSAGGTSGGAGFF. The CDR3 DNA reads as TGCGCCAGCAGCGCGGGGGGGACTAGCGGGGGCGCCGGGTTCTTC.

This clonotype appeared a few times. V is TRBV4-3 and J is TRBJ1-3; maybe TRBD1 (5 bases). V lost 1 base and J lost 0, with 13 bases in between. The CDR3 runs to 17 residues. CDR1 LGHNA and CDR2 YSLEER come from the germline V gene. CDR3 nucleotides: TGCGCCAGCAGCCAAGGGGCAGGGAGAAGCTCTGGAAACACCATATATTTT. It yields the protein CASSQGAGRSSGNTIYF.

This chain links TRBV11-1 with TRBJ1-5; the D is unclear. The CDR3 runs 16 residues. Germline V CDR1 and CDR2: SGHAT, FQDESV (reference sequence). V was trimmed by 2 bases and J by 1 base, leaving 12 bases between them. This CDR3 reads CASSLRPRESNQPQHF. The CDR3 nucleotides read TGTGCCAGCAGCTTAAGGCCACGGGAAAGCAATCAGCCCCAGCATTTT.

V gene TRBV20-1 combines with J gene TRBJ2-2; 9 bases match TRBD2. The germline CDR1 and CDR2 sequences are DFQATT and SNEGSKA (reference sequence). The CDR3 consists of 12 residues. V was clipped by 8 bases and J by 7 bases; unmatched bases: 5. The CDR3 protein is CSPGGGGGELFF. CDR3 DNA: TGCAGTCCAGGCGGGGGGGGCGGGGAGCTGTTTTTT.

The genes are TRBV12-3 or TRBV12-4 and TRBJ2-2; perhaps TRBD2 as D (6 bases). V lost 5 bases and J 6 bases, leaving 10 bases between the germline ends. The CDR3 runs to 13 residues. The CDR3 sequence: CASSPGTSGELFF. The CDR3 DNA reads TGTGCCAGCAGTCCCGGGACTTCCGGGGAGCTGTTTTTT.

Many counts were recorded for this clonotype. The chain joins TRBV6-2 or TRBV6-3 to TRBJ2-2, with a tentative D call TRBD1 (5 bases). Trimming removed 0 bases at V and 5 bases at J, with 16 bases between. This CDR3 has 17 amino acids. Germline V gene data show CDR1 as MNHEY and CDR2 as SVGEGT. CDR3 DNA sequence: TGTGCCAGCAGTTACTCGATCTTAGGGGCCGGGACCGGGGAGCTGTTTTTT. Amino acid sequence: CASSYSILGAGTGELFF.